This is a list of T cell receptor beta chains from one sample in a study of cytomegalovirus exposure and HLA in healthy donors. The method was immunoSEQ multiplex PCR; TCRdb's version includes in-frame clones alone and lacks a portion of them. The table lists over 200,000 clones, around 88% of them singletons, with approximately 2.9% in the top ten. The sample was PBMCs. The receptor source for this set is a woman aged 18-30 years in good health and CMV-seronegative. CDR3s include the opening cysteine and the closing phenylalanine or tryptophan. Each record gives: D gene, V gene, clone size, J gene, CDR3 protein, CDR3 DNA. The D gene is left open where the match is weak. Some rows mark clone size as missing; the rest say once, few, many or name a class of expanded clone.

-	TRBV2	-	TRBJ1-1	CASSELPGNTEAFF	TGTGCCAGCAGTGAACTGCCCGGGAACACTGAAGCTTTCTTT
-	TRBV4-1	-	TRBJ1-2	CASSQEGRVDYGYTF	TGCGCCAGCAGCCAAGAGGGGAGAGTTGACTATGGCTACACCTTC
-	TRBV29-1	-	TRBJ2-1	CSAAGTHKDNEQFF	TGCAGCGCCGCCGGGACTCACAAAGACAATGAGCAGTTCTTC
TRBD2	TRBV4-3	few	TRBJ2-2	CASSQDSGPNTGELFF	TGCGCCAGCAGCCAAGATAGCGGGCCTAACACCGGGGAGCTGTTTTTT
TRBD2	TRBV28	-	TRBJ2-4	CASSLLPAGAELAKNIQYF	TGTGCCAGCAGTTTATTGCCAGCGGGAGCTGAGTTAGCCAAAAACATTCAGTACTTC
-	TRBV29-1	once	TRBJ2-1	CSVSHYNEQFF	TGCAGCGTTAGCCATTACAATGAGCAGTTCTTC
TRBD2	TRBV19	-	TRBJ2-7	CASSPSGIDYEQYF	TGTGCCAGTAGTCCTAGCGGGATAGACTACGAGCAGTACTTC
-	TRBV29-1	once	TRBJ1-3	CSAALYSGNTIYF	TGCAGCGCAGCGCTATACTCTGGAAACACCATATATTTT
TRBD1	TRBV6-1	-	TRBJ1-2	CASSRQGPNYGYTF	TGTGCCAGCAGTCGACAGGGGCCTAACTATGGCTACACCTTC
-	TRBV5-1	few	TRBJ1-2	CASADVPADGYTF	TGCGCCAGCGCAGACGTCCCGGCGGATGGCTACACCTTC
-	TRBV9	-	TRBJ1-2	CASSVVEAGEAGYTF	TGTGCCAGCAGCGTAGTGGAAGCGGGGGAGGCTGGCTACACCTTC
TRBD2	TRBV5-1	few	TRBJ2-2	CASSFSGSYETGELFF	TGCGCCAGCAGCTTTAGCGGGAGCTATGAAACCGGGGAGCTGTTTTTT
TRBD1	TRBV27	-	TRBJ1-2	CASSFWGQVVDGYTF	TGTGCCAGCAGTTTTTGGGGACAGGTAGTAGATGGCTACACCTTC
TRBD1	TRBV7-9	-	TRBJ1-2	CASSLTDRGQLSF	TGTGCCAGCAGCCTCACCGACAGGGGACAACTGTCCTTC
-	TRBV28	-	TRBJ2-6	CASRPSEGSGANVLTF	TGTGCCAGCAGGCCATCCGAGGGCTCTGGGGCCAACGTCCTGACTTTC
-	TRBV30	-	TRBJ2-5	CAWSSLGTQYF	TGTGCCTGGAGCTCTCTAGGGACCCAGTACTTC
-	TRBV5-4	-	TRBJ2-7	CASSLKQGLDEQYF	TGTGCCAGCAGCTTGAAGCAGGGGTTGGACGAGCAGTACTTC
TRBD2	TRBV9	-	TRBJ2-4	CASSTGTSGNLNIQYF	TGTGCCAGCAGCACCGGGACTAGCGGGAATTTGAACATTCAGTACTTC
-	TRBV25-1	-	TRBJ2-7	CASSEPGVYGGEQYF	TGTGCCAGCAGTGAACCAGGGGTTTACGGAGGCGAGCAGTACTTC
-	TRBV9	-	TRBJ2-7	CASSVSGTPLEQYF	TGTGCCAGCAGCGTCTCCGGGACTCCCCTTGAGCAGTACTTC
-	TRBV27	-	TRBJ2-1	CASSFGPGEGNEQFF	TGTGCCAGCAGTTTTGGGCCAGGGGAGGGCAATGAGCAGTTCTTC
TRBD2	TRBV27	-	TRBJ2-1	CASSLLAGGRNGEQFF	TGTGCCAGTTCCCTACTAGCGGGAGGTCGGAATGGTGAGCAGTTCTTC
TRBD1	TRBV28	-	TRBJ2-7	CASSPGQGNEQYF	TGTGCCAGCAGTCCGGGACAGGGTAACGAGCAGTACTTC
-	TRBV15	-	TRBJ2-6	CATSSARGRGSGANVLTF	TGTGCCACCAGCAGTGCCAGGGGAAGAGGCTCTGGGGCCAACGTCCTGACTTTC
TRBD2	TRBV27	-	TRBJ2-7	CASSMGLASYEQYF	TGTGCCAGCAGTATGGGACTAGCTTCTTACGAGCAGTACTTC
-	TRBV29-1	-	TRBJ2-2	CSAAVVSSANTGELFF	TGCAGCGCGGCGGTAGTCTCTAGCGCGAACACCGGGGAGCTGTTTTTT
-	TRBV6-4	-	TRBJ2-3	CASSEAAGRDTQYF	TGTGCCAGCAGTGAGGCGGCAGGGCGAGATACGCAGTATTTT
TRBD1	TRBV10-3	-	TRBJ2-1	CAIRGSTGENEQFF	TGTGCCATCAGGGGTTCCACAGGGGAGAATGAGCAGTTCTTC
-	TRBV21-1	-	TRBJ2-3	CASSTSGRSTDTQYF	TGTGCCAGCAGCACTAGCGGGAGAAGTACAGATACGCAGTATTTT
-	TRBV2	-	TRBJ2-3	CASSELGQITDTQYF	TGTGCCAGCAGTGAATTAGGACAGATCACAGATACGCAGTATTTT
TRBD2	TRBV27	-	TRBJ2-1	CASLSLAGALNEQFF	TGTGCCAGCCTCAGTTTAGCGGGAGCTCTCAATGAGCAGTTCTTC
TRBD2	TRBV9	-	TRBJ2-1	CASSVDGGRMDEQFF	TGTGCCAGCAGCGTAGATGGCGGGAGGATGGATGAGCAGTTCTTC
-	TRBV28	-	TRBJ2-7	CASEGSPSYEQYF	TGTGCGAGTGAGGGCTCACCCTCCTACGAGCAGTACTTC
-	TRBV6-5	-	TRBJ1-5	CASSRRGGRNQPQHF	TGTGCCAGCAGCCGGAGAGGGGGAAGAAATCAGCCCCAGCATTTT
-	TRBV29-1	-	TRBJ1-4	CSVKGEGEKLFF	TGCAGCGTGAAAGGGGAGGGGGAAAAACTGTTTTTT
-	TRBV14	-	TRBJ2-5	CASSRGQQETQYF	TGTGCCAGCAGCCGAGGACAGCAAGAGACCCAGTACTTC
-	TRBV4-3	-	TRBJ2-2	CASSQDSRNTGELFF	TGCGCCAGCAGCCAAGACTCGCGAAACACCGGGGAGCTGTTTTTT
-	TRBV29-1	-	TRBJ1-4	CSVKGSANEKLFF	TGCAGCGTTAAAGGGTCGGCTAATGAAAAACTGTTTTTT
-	TRBV6-5	-	TRBJ1-2	CASSPRLEGTYGYTF	TGTGCCAGCAGTCCACGGCTAGAGGGAACCTATGGCTACACCTTC
TRBD1	TRBV5-6	-	TRBJ2-1	CASSSTDRGDEQFF	TGTGCCAGCAGCTCCACCGACAGGGGAGATGAGCAGTTCTTC
-	TRBV5-4	-	TRBJ1-1	CASSPGGKNTEAFF	TGTGCCAGCAGCCCCGGGGGGAAGAACACTGAAGCTTTCTTT
-	TRBV9	-	TRBJ2-3	CASSLGGELDTQYF	TGTGCCAGCAGCCTAGGGGGGGAGTTGGATACGCAGTATTTT
TRBD1	TRBV28	-	TRBJ2-3	CASSLTGQGTDTQYF	TGTGCCAGCAGTTTGACGGGACAGGGCACAGATACGCAGTATTTT
TRBD1	TRBV29-1	-	TRBJ2-7	CSVEGLQGHYEQYF	TGCAGCGTTGAAGGTCTACAGGGGCACTACGAGCAGTACTTC
-	TRBV4-2	-	TRBJ1-4	CASSQDGGGVEKLFF	TGTGCCAGCAGCCAAGATGGCGGGGGCGTGGAAAAACTGTTTTTT
TRBD2	TRBV7-9	-	TRBJ2-3	CASSLTSGSTDTQYF	TGTGCCAGCAGCTTGACTAGCGGGAGCACAGATACGCAGTATTTT
TRBD1	TRBV6-5	-	TRBJ1-1	CASRGQGVGTEAFF	TGTGCCAGCAGAGGACAGGGGGTAGGGACTGAAGCTTTCTTT
TRBD1	TRBV28	-	TRBJ1-5	CASRAGTGGAGSNQPQHF	TGTGCCAGCAGAGCCGGGACAGGGGGCGCGGGTAGCAATCAGCCCCAGCATTTT
-	TRBV27	-	TRBJ1-1	CASSLGIRGFEAFF	TGTGCCAGCAGTTTAGGTATAAGGGGGTTCGAAGCTTTCTTT
-	TRBV19	-	TRBJ1-1	CASSIRNTEAFF	TGTGCCAGTAGTATCCGGAACACTGAAGCTTTCTTT